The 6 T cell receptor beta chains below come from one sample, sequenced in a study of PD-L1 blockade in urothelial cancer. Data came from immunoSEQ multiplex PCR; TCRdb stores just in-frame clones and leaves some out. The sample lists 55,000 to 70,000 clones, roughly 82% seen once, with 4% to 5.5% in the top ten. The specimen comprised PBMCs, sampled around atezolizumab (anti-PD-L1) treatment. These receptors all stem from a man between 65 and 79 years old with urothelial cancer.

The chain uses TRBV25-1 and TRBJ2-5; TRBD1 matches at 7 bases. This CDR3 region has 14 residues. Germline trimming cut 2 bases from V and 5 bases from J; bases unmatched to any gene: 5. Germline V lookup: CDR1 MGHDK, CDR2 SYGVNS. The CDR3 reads CASSEPTGDETQYF. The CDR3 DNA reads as TGTGCCAGCAGTGAACCCACAGGGGACGAGACCCAGTACTTC.

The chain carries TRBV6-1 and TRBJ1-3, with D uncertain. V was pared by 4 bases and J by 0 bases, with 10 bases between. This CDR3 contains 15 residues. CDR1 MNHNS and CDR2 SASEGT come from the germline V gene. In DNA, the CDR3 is TGTGCCAGCAGTGGGCAGACACTCTCTGGAAACACCATATATTTT. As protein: CASSGQTLSGNTIYF.

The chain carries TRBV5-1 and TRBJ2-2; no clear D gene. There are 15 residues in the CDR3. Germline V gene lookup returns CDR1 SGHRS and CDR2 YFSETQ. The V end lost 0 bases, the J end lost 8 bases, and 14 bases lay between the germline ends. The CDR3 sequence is CASSLAGLVGGELFF. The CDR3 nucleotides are TGCGCCAGCAGCTTGGCCGGCCTAGTAGGTGGGGAGCTGTTTTTT.

CDR3 protein: CASRAGIARPLSYNEQFF. The DNA of the CDR3 is TGCGCCAGCAGGGCTGGAATAGCGCGGCCTCTGTCCTACAATGAGCAGTTCTTC. The rearrangement links TRBV10-2 to TRBJ2-1; TRBD2 is a possible D gene (5 bases). The length of the CDR3 is 18 residues. Germline V gene sequence: CDR1 WSHSY, CDR2 SAAADI. The ends were cut back, 6 bases at V and 1 base at J, with 22 bases in the middle.

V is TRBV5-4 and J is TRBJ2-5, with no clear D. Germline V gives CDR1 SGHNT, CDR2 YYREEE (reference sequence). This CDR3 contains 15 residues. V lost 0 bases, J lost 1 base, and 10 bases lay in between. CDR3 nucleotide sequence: TGTGCCAGCAGCTTGGCGTTGGGCCCCCAAGAGACCCAGTACTTC. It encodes CASSLALGPQETQYF.

The CDR3 reads CASSLVRGTSGSSYEQYF. DNA of the CDR3: TGTGCCAGCAGCTTAGTGAGAGGGACTAGCGGGAGTTCCTACGAGCAGTACTTC. V usage is TRBV11-2 and J usage is TRBJ2-7, with 14 bases that match TRBD2. V shed 1 base, J shed 1 base, and the junction held 6 bases outside the gene matches. Germline CDR1 is SGHAT and CDR2 is FQNNGV. The CDR3 spans 18 residues.